This T cell receptor beta chain is from a study of shared clonotypes between healthy human individuals. Study-level points and caveats: Around 5% of naive CD4 clonotypes were common to a few donors. Clonotype sharing among donors was expected to depend on sequencing depth.

A remark on this clone: Antigen unknown.

Libraries were prepared by immunoSEQ multiplex PCR; TCRdb keeps only in-frame clonotypes and omits some of them. The data contain roughly 2.2 million clones, over 90% of them singletons. V lost 2 bases to trimming and J lost 1 base, with 10 bases between them. The CDR3 covers 15 residues. Germline-derived CDR1 and CDR2 are SGHTA and FQGTGA. The chain uses TRBV7-3 and TRBJ2-3; D is unclear. The TCR originated in a man aged 18 to 30 in good health. Some clones in this sample may be carry-over from other donors' samples. Sequenced input: naive CD4+ T cells from PBMCs. Documented subset: CD45RA+ positively selected. The CDR3 protein is CASSLRLGRTDTQYF. In nucleotides, the CDR3 is TGTGCCAGCAGCTTACGGTTGGGCCGCACAGATACGCAGTATTTT.